Listed here are 22 T cell receptor beta chains from one sample, sequenced in a study of sequential checkpoint blockade in melanoma (dated by TCRdb to between 2018 and 2020). Library method: the immunoSEQ multiplex PCR assay. TCRdb retrieved this table from immuneACCESS and kept in-frame rearrangements only. Not all clones are present; in checked studies, unresolved V genes account for under half, and no reason is known for the remainder. In this sample the table shows more than 5,000 clones, around 19% of which occur a single time. 15% to 20% of the sample goes to the ten largest clones. Sample treatment or condition, as interpreted from the label and publication: randomized to nivolumab then ipilimumab (arm A) or the reverse (arm B). Specimen: tumor tissue (inferred from file names), collected from a patient given nivolumab and ipilimumab in sequence. The receptors come from a human donor with melanoma.

This clone occurred a few times. This rearrangement joins TRBV4-1 to TRBJ2-7; 7 positions agree with TRBD2. The CDR3 contains 16 residues. Germline CDR1 MGHRA, CDR2 YSYEKL. The J segment lost 3 bases and the V segment lost 0 bases, leaving 8 bases of the junction unmatched. The CDR3 region has the DNA TGCGCCAGCAGCCAAGATACAGGACTAGGCCACTACGAGCAGTACTTC. Amino acid sequence: CASSQDTGLGHYEQYF.

This clone was observed many times. This rearrangement joins TRBV12-2 to TRBJ1-4; the DNA was not used to check the table's D call, TRBD1. TRBV12-2 represents a pseudogene. The CDR3 totals 16 residues. In DNA form, the CDR3 reads TGTGCAAGTCGCCCGGGACAGGGGGCCCTTAATGAAAAACTGTTTTTT. Protein product: CASRPGQGALNEKLFF.

This clone appeared a few times. In DNA, the CDR3 is TGTGCCTGGAATCACCAGGGGGCTAGCAATCAGCCCCAGCATTTT. Its protein is CAWNHQGASNQPQHF. The genes are TRBV30 and TRBJ1-5, with TRBD1 matching over 8 bases. Germline trimming cut 4 bases from V and 0 bases from J; bases unmatched to any gene: 5. CDR1 is GTSNPN, CDR2 SVGIG, per germline (reference sequence). This CDR3 spans 15 amino acids.

This clone ranks as large. This chain joins TRBV11-3 and TRBJ2-7, with D possibly being TRBD1 (5 bases). The CDR3 sequence is 15 residues long. V was cut by 1 base and J by 1 base, with 11 bases left in between. Per germline, CDR1 SGHNT and CDR2 YENEEA. CDR3 nucleotides: TGTGCCAGCAGCTTAGGACCCCAGGGTTCCTACGAGCAGTACTTC. Encoded protein: CASSLGPQGSYEQYF. The variable domain in full, completed from reference TRBV11-3 and TRBJ2-7, reads EAGVVQSPRYKIIEKKQPVAFWCNPISGHNTLYWYLQNLGQGPELLIRYENEEAVDDSQLPKDRFSAERLKGVDSTLKIQPAELGDSAVYLCASSLGPQGSYEQYFGPGTRLTVT.

V gene TRBV5-1 combines with J gene TRBJ1-4; 8 positions match TRBD1. The CDR3 is 15 amino acids. Losses at the gene ends were 5 bases for V and 8 bases for J; bases not matched to a gene: 11. Germline V gives CDR1 SGHRS, CDR2 YFSETQ. The DNA for the CDR3 is TGCGCCAGCAGGGTGGGACAGGCGCCCCCGGAAAAACTGTTTTTT. This sequence encodes CASRVGQAPPEKLFF.

A few counts support this clone. The chain is built from TRBV2 and TRBJ1-2, with a tentative D call TRBD1 (5 bases). The CDR3 has 14 amino acids. Germline CDR1 reads SNHLY; CDR2 reads FYNNEI. The V end was cut by 4 bases, the J end by 5 bases, with 14 bases between. CDR3: CASSGQRGGYGYTF. The CDR3 region has the DNA TGTGCCAGCAGTGGACAGCGAGGAGGTTATGGCTACACCTTC.

In this sample, this clone is medium-sized. The chain couples TRBV5-1 to TRBJ1-1; D unresolved. This CDR3 region has 20 residues. The V and J ends lost 0 bases and 0 bases respectively, with 24 bases between them. In germline, CDR1 is SGHRS, CDR2 YFSETQ. Written as DNA, the CDR3 is TGCGCCAGCAGCTTGGATCCCCGTTACAGAGATACCCAAATGAACACTGAAGCTTTCTTT. This translates into CASSLDPRYRDTQMNTEAFF.

The rearrangement uses TRBV11-3 and TRBJ2-5; TRBD2 aligns across 9 bases. The CDR3 covers 14 residues. Germline CDR1 and CDR2: SGHNT and YENEEA. After removal of 4 bases from V and 5 bases from J, the junction contained 5 bases not matched to a gene. Here the CDR3 DNA reads TGTGCCAGCAGCTCCAGCGGGGGGACGGAGACCCAGTACTTC. It codes for CASSSSGGTETQYF.

The V and J genes are TRBV5-1 and TRBJ1-1, with 9 bases matching TRBD1. V lost 6 bases and J lost 0; bases outside the gene matches: 18. CDR3 length: 19 amino acids. The germline gives CDR1 SGHRS, CDR2 YFSETQ. The CDR3 protein is CASTRNPATGGILNTEAFF. In nucleotides, the CDR3 is TGCGCCAGCACCCGCAACCCCGCGACAGGGGGAATACTGAACACTGAAGCTTTCTTT.

The J gene is TRBJ1-1, the V gene TRBV6-8; unclear D gene. Germline CDR1 MNHGY, CDR2 SAAAGT. The CDR3 sequence is 14 residues long. V was cut by 5 bases and J by 1 base, with 11 bases left in between. The CDR3 DNA reads as TGTGCCAGCAGTAGGATCGGGCCGAACACTGAAGCTTTCTTT. It is translated as CASSRIGPNTEAFF.

The genes are TRBV6-8 and TRBJ1-6, with D unresolved. CDR1 and CDR2 (germline): MNHGY, SAAAGT. V gave up 2 bases and J gave up 10 bases, with 9 bases separating them. The CDR3 runs 13 residues. CDR3 DNA: TGTGCCAGCAGTTACGAGGGTTTATCACCCCTCCACTTT. This encodes CASSYEGLSPLHF.

There are many counts of this clone. V and J are TRBV4-1 and TRBJ1-1; D gene ambiguous. Trimming took off 0 bases at V and 10 bases at J, with 15 bases between the two ends. CDR3 length: 14 amino acids. Germline CDR1 MGHRA, CDR2 YSYEKL. The CDR3 DNA sequence: TGCGCCAGCAGCCAAGATCAGCGGACCGCCGGAGCTTTCTTT. Translation gives CASSQDQRTAGAFF.

The chain employs TRBV6-8 and TRBJ1-1; D possibly corresponds to TRBD1 (5 bases). The CDR3 runs to 14 residues. Germline-derived CDR1 and CDR2 are MNHGY and SAAAGT. V gave up 5 bases and J gave up 4 bases, with 14 bases separating them. CDR3 protein: CASSPGGVSTEAFF. Here the CDR3 DNA reads TGTGCCAGCAGTCCTGGGGGGGTCAGCACTGAAGCTTTCTTT.

The V call is TRBV19, the J call TRBJ2-3; 10 bases fit TRBD1. V lost 0 bases and J lost 10; bases outside the gene matches: 4. The germline gives CDR1 LNHDA, CDR2 SQIVND (reference sequence). This CDR3 contains 14 residues. CDR3 residues: CASSIEDRGLPQYF. CDR3 bases: TGTGCCAGTAGTATAGAGGACAGGGGGTTACCGCAGTATTTT.

This clone was seen repeatedly, ten times or more. The J gene is TRBJ2-7, the V gene TRBV11-3, with D possibly matching TRBD2 (6 bases). Germline V gene data show CDR1 as SGHNT and CDR2 as YENEEA. CDR3 length: 15 amino acids. Trimming took 4 bases from V and 4 from J, leaving 17 bases between them. CDR3 loop: CASSWGPGGEYEQYF. CDR3 DNA: TGTGCCAGCAGCTGGGGCCCAGGAGGGGAATACGAGCAGTACTTC.

This clone was seen once. The V and J genes are TRBV6-8 and TRBJ2-3, with 8 bases fitting TRBD2. The CDR3 consists of 14 residues. Per the germline V gene, CDR1 is MNHGY and CDR2 is SAAAGT. J gave up 3 bases and V 7 bases, and 6 bases lay outside the gene matches. The CDR3 loop reads CASMPGGSTDTQYF. The CDR3 DNA sequence: TGTGCCAGCATGCCGGGGGGGAGTACAGATACGCAGTATTTT.

In this sample, this clone is medium-sized. V usage is TRBV10-3 and J usage is TRBJ1-1, with D perhaps TRBD1 (5 bases). CDR3 length equals 15 residues. The V end was cut by 2 bases, the J end by 1 base, with 11 bases between. Germline CDR1 is ENHRY and CDR2 is SYGVKD. In nucleotides, the CDR3 is TGTGCCATCAGTGAGGATGGGGCCGAGAACACTGAAGCTTTCTTT. This sequence encodes CAISEDGAENTEAFF.

This clone has only a few counts. This chain links TRBV6-8 with TRBJ2-2; D not resolved. V dropped 2 bases and J dropped 6 bases, with 13 bases sitting between them. From germline, CDR1 is MNHGY and CDR2 SAAAGT. There are 15 residues in the CDR3. The CDR3 loop is CASSYPGDNPGELFF. The DNA of the CDR3 is TGTGCCAGCAGTTACCCCGGAGACAACCCCGGGGAGCTGTTTTTT.

This clone occurred a few times. The J gene is TRBJ2-3, the V gene TRBV6-7; D ambiguous. TRBV6-7 is an ORF, and what it does is uncertain. The CDR3 covers 11 residues. Trimming removed 0 bases at V and 6 bases at J, with 1 base between. In DNA form, the CDR3 reads TGTGCCAGCAGTTACTCGGATACGCAGTATTTT. Protein sequence: CASSYSDTQYF.

The chain uses TRBV15 and TRBJ1-1; D not certain. With 4 bases removed from V and 0 bases from J, the gap between germline ends came to 9 bases. The germline V gene has CDR1 LNHNV and CDR2 YYDKDF (reference sequence). This CDR3 is 14 amino acids long. The CDR3 bases are TGTGCCACCAGCAAACAGTTCATGAACACTGAAGCTTTCTTT. Its protein is CATSKQFMNTEAFF. The full variable domain, with the rest looked up from reference TRBV15 and TRBJ1-1, is DAMVIQNPRYQVTQFGKPVTLSCSQTLNHNVMYWYQQKSSQAPKLLFHYYDKDFNNEADTPDNFQSRRPNTSFCFLDIRSPGLGDTAMYLCATSKQFMNTEAFFGQGTRLTVV.

The chain links TRBV5-1 to TRBJ1-3; 7 nucleotides align to TRBD1. The CDR3 spans 15 residues. CDR1 is SGHRS, CDR2 YFSETQ, per germline. The V and J ends lost 4 bases and 2 bases, in that order; junction bases with no gene match: 6. CDR3 sequence (DNA): TGCGCCAGCAGCCGAGACAGGGAGGCTGGAAACACCATATATTTT. It encodes CASSRDREAGNTIYF.

The sample holds a few counts of this clone. For the CDR3, the DNA is TGTGCCAGCAGTCAGGGAGGGCACTATGGCTACACCTTC. It specifies CASSQGGHYGYTF. The chain uses TRBV6-8 and TRBJ1-2; D may be TRBD1 (5 bases). The length of the CDR3 is 13 residues. Germline CDR1 and CDR2: MNHGY and SAAAGT. Trimming cost V 5 bases and J 3 bases, with 10 bases left between them.